These 29 T cell receptor beta chains were all obtained from the same sample, sequenced in a study of blood T cell repertoires in COVID-19. TCRdb keeps only in-frame clones here, not all; method: immunoSEQ multiplex PCR. The sample yields about 36,000 clones, 74% seen once. Sequences were obtained from peripheral blood. These receptors all stem from a man aged 65-85 years with COVID-19, enrolled during active disease.

The rearrangement joins TRBV4-1 to TRBJ2-7; D remains unclear. Germline CDR1 is MGHRA and CDR2 is YSYEKL. The CDR3 is made up of 13 amino acids. Trimming cost V 1 base and J 0 bases, with 4 bases left between them. The CDR3 DNA sequence: TGCGCCAGCAGCCAAGTTAGCTCCTACGAGCAGTACTTC. Translated: CASSQVSSYEQYF.

The chain links TRBV19 to TRBJ2-2; TRBD2 is a possible D gene (6 bases). Trimming pared 7 bases from V and 4 bases from J, leaving 13 bases between. CDR3 size: 14 residues. Germline V gene data show CDR1 as LNHDA and CDR2 as SQIVND (reference sequence). CDR3 in amino acids: CASNFAGITGELFF. The CDR3 nucleotides read TGTGCCAGTAACTTTGCGGGGATCACCGGGGAGCTGTTTTTT.

This clone has at least ten counts. The chain couples TRBV18 to TRBJ1-1; D might be TRBD1 (5 bases). The CDR3 loop spans 12 amino acids. Germline CDR1 is KGHSH and CDR2 is LQKENI. With 5 bases removed from V and 5 bases from J, the gap between germline ends came to 9 bases. The CDR3 region has the DNA TGTGCCAGCTCAATCAGGGAAACTGAAGCTTTCTTT. It specifies CASSIRETEAFF.

Only one count was recorded for this clone. This chain joins TRBV7-3 and TRBJ1-2; 10 bases are shared with TRBD1. The germline V gene encodes CDR1 SGHTA and CDR2 FQGTGA. The ends lost 4 bases at V and 6 bases at J; junction bases unmatched: 11. This CDR3 contains 16 residues. CDR3 amino acids: CASSSYPGQGTDGYTF. The CDR3 DNA reads as TGTGCCAGCAGCTCCTATCCGGGACAGGGGACGGATGGCTACACCTTC.

The gene calls are TRBV19 and TRBJ1-1, with TRBD1 matching over 7 bases. Germline CDR1 and CDR2: LNHDA and SQIVND (reference sequence). CDR3 length: 15 amino acids. The junction had 11 bases not matched to a gene; V was cut back by 5 bases and J by 5 bases. The CDR3 loop reads CASSPINRGRTEAFF. The CDR3 DNA follows: TGTGCCAGTAGTCCTATAAACAGGGGAAGGACTGAAGCTTTCTTT.

The genes are TRBV3-1 (or the pseudogene TRBV3-2) and TRBJ1-1; D may be TRBD1 (5 bases). V dropped 1 base and J dropped 4 bases, with 10 bases sitting between them. The CDR3 loop spans 14 amino acids. Germline CDR1 LGHDT, CDR2 YNNKEL (reference sequence). The CDR3 bases are TGTGCCAGCAGCCAAGCTCGGGGGGGCACTGAAGCTTTCTTT. It specifies CASSQARGGTEAFF.

The rearrangement uses TRBV5-1 and TRBJ1-3; D possibly corresponds to TRBD1 (6 bases). The CDR3 runs 15 residues. Trimming left V 2 bases short and J 0 bases short, with 9 bases between. Germline CDR1 and CDR2: SGHRS and YFSETQ. The CDR3 loop is CASSFDRISGNTIYF. CDR3 sequence (DNA): TGCGCCAGCAGCTTCGACAGGATCTCTGGAAACACCATATATTTT.

The rearrangement joins TRBV27 to TRBJ2-7; TRBD1 matches at 7 bases. Germline values: CDR1 MNHEY, CDR2 SMNVEV (reference sequence). The V gene end was trimmed by 10 bases and the J gene end by 6 bases; junction bases not matched to a gene: 12. The CDR3 extends over 13 amino acids. The CDR3 is CATAGTVGAEQYF. For the CDR3, the DNA is TGTGCCACCGCCGGGACAGTAGGGGCCGAGCAGTACTTC.

As for this clone: Germline is not matched at one junction end, which may reflect a read error. The chain employs TRBV20-1 and TRBJ1-1; perhaps TRBD1 as D (5 bases). Germline CDR1 is DFQATT and CDR2 is SNEGSKA (reference sequence). The CDR3 loop spans 11 amino acids. The CDR3 region has the DNA TGCAGTGCTAGAGCCGCAGGGAAGATCCTCTTT. Its protein product is CSARAAGKILF.

This rearrangement joins TRBV5-4 to TRBJ2-1; tentative D call: TRBD1 (5 bases). CDR1 SGHNT and CDR2 YYREEE come from the germline V gene (reference sequence). CDR3 length: 17 residues. The ends were cut back, 0 bases at V and 0 bases at J, with 13 bases in the middle. The CDR3 nucleotides read TGTGCCAGCAGCTTGGACCTCAGGGTTAGCTCCTACAATGAGCAGTTCTTC. Amino acid sequence: CASSLDLRVSSYNEQFF. The entire variable domain, with the rest obtained from reference TRBV5-4 and TRBJ2-1, is as follows: ETGVTQSPTHLIKTRGQQVTLRCSSQSGHNTVSWYQQALGQGPQFIFQYYREEENGRGNFPPRFSGLQFPNYSSELNVNALELDDSALYLCASSLDLRVSSYNEQFFGPGTRLTVL.

This chain joins TRBV10-3 and TRBJ2-7, with 7 bases fitting TRBD1. From germline, CDR1 is ENHRY and CDR2 SYGVKD. V shed 3 bases, J shed 5 bases, and the junction held 10 bases outside the gene matches. The CDR3 has 15 residues. Here the CDR3 DNA reads TGTGCCATCAGTGATCGAGGTCAGGGGGACCACGAGCAGTACTTC. It specifies CAISDRGQGDHEQYF.

The chain carries TRBV19 and TRBJ1-6; maybe TRBD1 (6 bases). Germline loops: CDR1 LNHDA, CDR2 SQIVND (reference sequence). This CDR3 has 14 amino acids. V dropped 9 bases and J dropped 9 bases, with 18 bases sitting between them. In DNA, the CDR3 is TGTGCCAGCCGGGATGTGGGGGCTAGTTCACCCCTCCACTTT. Its protein product is CASRDVGASSPLHF.

V is TRBV5-1 and J is TRBJ1-2, with 7 nucleotides matching TRBD1. V shed 1 base, J shed 14 bases, and the junction held 14 bases outside the gene matches. Germline V gene sequence: CDR1 SGHRS, CDR2 YFSETQ. CDR3 size: 14 residues. Here the CDR3 reads CASSLTRQGIRYTF. The CDR3 nucleotides read TGCGCCAGCAGCTTGACGAGACAGGGAATCAGGTATACCTTC.

The chain is built from TRBV6-5 and TRBJ1-1, with a possible D match to TRBD1 (5 bases). Germline loops: CDR1 MNHEY, CDR2 SVGAGI. The germline V and J ends were trimmed by 4 bases and 1 base, with 7 bases remaining between them. The CDR3 totals 13 residues. The CDR3 sequence: CASSLGQNTEAFF. Here the CDR3 DNA reads TGTGCCAGCAGTTTGGGGCAGAACACTGAAGCTTTCTTT.

The chain employs TRBV3-1 (or the pseudogene TRBV3-2) and TRBJ1-3; 8 bases are a match to TRBD1. This CDR3 comprises 15 residues. CDR1 LGHDT and CDR2 YNNKEL come from the germline V gene (reference sequence). V was pared by 5 bases and J by 3 bases, with 6 bases of the junction left unmatched. Written as DNA, the CDR3 is TGTGCCAGCAGCTTGACAGGGGTATTTGGAAACACCATATATTTT. Its protein is CASSLTGVFGNTIYF.

V usage is TRBV27 and J usage is TRBJ2-1; D call uncertain. Germline-derived CDR1 and CDR2 are MNHEY and SMNVEV (reference sequence). V was cut by 2 bases and J by 5 bases, with 10 bases left in between. This CDR3 is built from 14 residues. The CDR3 DNA follows: TGTGCCAGCAGTTTAGGGCTCTACCACAATGAGCAGTTCTTC. Protein: CASSLGLYHNEQFF.

The chain couples TRBV2 to TRBJ1-5; D not certain. CDR3 length equals 13 residues. CDR1 SNHLY and CDR2 FYNNEI come from the germline V gene. Trimming shortened V by 3 bases and J by 0 bases, and 3 bases separated the two germline ends. The CDR3 spells CASSDSSNQPQHF. The DNA of the CDR3 is TGTGCCAGCAGTGACAGTAGCAATCAGCCCCAGCATTTT.

This clone has a single count. The J gene is TRBJ1-5, the V gene TRBV7-2; D might be TRBD1 (6 bases). The CDR3 spans 16 residues. CDR1 and CDR2 (germline): SGHTA, FQGNSA. Trimming cost V 1 base and J 1 base, with 11 bases left between them. This CDR3 reads CASSLEGHESNQPQHF. CDR3 in DNA: TGTGCCAGCAGCTTAGAGGGACACGAGAGCAATCAGCCCCAGCATTTT. Using reference TRBV7-2 and TRBJ1-5 for the parts outside the CDR3, the full variable domain is GAGVSQSPSNKVTEKGKDVELRCDPISGHTALYWYRQSLGQGLEFLIYFQGNSAPDKSGLPSDRFSAERTGGSVSTLTIQRTQQEDSAVYLCASSLEGHESNQPQHFGDGTRLSIL.

The V and J genes are TRBV6-1 and TRBJ1-4; the D gene is possibly TRBD1 (5 bases). The CDR3 consists of 14 residues. Germline-derived CDR1 and CDR2 are MNHNS and SASEGT. Trimming took 3 bases from V and 4 from J, leaving 9 bases between them. CDR3 in DNA: TGTGCCAGCAGTGACAGGGCATTTAATGAAAAACTGTTTTTT. The encoded protein is CASSDRAFNEKLFF.

In its sample, this clone was seen once. The V and J genes are TRBV30 and TRBJ1-3; D remains ambiguous. The CDR3 sequence is 14 residues long. Trimming removed 2 bases at V and 0 bases at J, with 8 bases between. Germline lookup yields CDR1 GTSNPN and CDR2 SVGIG (reference sequence). CDR3 sequence reads: CAWSTDTSGNTIYF. The CDR3 bases are TGTGCCTGGAGTACAGATACCTCTGGAAACACCATATATTTT.

J is TRBJ2-1 and V is TRBV5-1; D perhaps matches TRBD2 (6 bases). Germline V gives CDR1 SGHRS, CDR2 YFSETQ. The CDR3 length is 15 residues. The ends were cut back, 0 bases at V and 2 bases at J, with 9 bases in the middle. The CDR3 spells CASSLAGDPYNEQFF. CDR3 sequence (DNA): TGCGCCAGCAGCTTGGCGGGGGACCCCTACAATGAGCAGTTCTTC.

This clone was observed a handful of times. The chain is built from TRBV20-1 and TRBJ2-1, with a weak D call TRBD2 (6 bases). The germline gives CDR1 DFQATT, CDR2 SNEGSKA (reference sequence). The length of the CDR3 is 16 residues. V dropped 3 bases and J dropped 7 bases, with 22 bases sitting between them. CDR3 sequence: CSASLLAGGLGNEQFF. In DNA form, the CDR3 reads TGCAGTGCTAGTCTATTAGCAGGAGGGCTTGGTAATGAGCAGTTCTTC.

This chain links TRBV7-9 with TRBJ1-2; 10 nucleotides match TRBD1. CDR1 SEHNR and CDR2 FQNEAQ come from the germline V gene (reference sequence). Trimming removed 6 bases from V and 1 base from J; junction bases left unmatched: 8. The CDR3 loop spans 16 amino acids. CDR3 amino acids: CASRRDRGFDNYGYTF. The CDR3 nucleotides are TGTGCCAGCAGGAGGGACAGGGGATTCGATAACTATGGCTACACCTTC.

The chain couples TRBV5-1 to TRBJ2-7, with no clear D. V was clipped by 5 bases and J by 2 bases, with 11 bases between them. Germline V gene lookup returns CDR1 SGHRS and CDR2 YFSETQ. This CDR3 is 13 amino acids long. CDR3 in DNA: TGCGCCAGCAGTTTCGGCGAGGCCTACGAGCAGTACTTC. Translated: CASSFGEAYEQYF.

This chain uses TRBV30 with TRBJ2-5; 8 bases map to TRBD2. Germline loops: CDR1 GTSNPN, CDR2 SVGIG (reference sequence). The CDR3 is made up of 13 amino acids. V lost 2 bases and J lost 2; bases outside the gene matches: 1. CDR3 bases: TGTGCCTGGAGTTCGGGGGGGCAAGAGACCCAGTACTTC. This gives the protein CAWSSGGQETQYF.

V usage is TRBV6-5 and J usage is TRBJ2-7, with D possibly being TRBD1 (5 bases). The CDR3 has 15 residues. The germline gives CDR1 MNHEY, CDR2 SVGAGI. Trimming stripped 4 bases from V and 3 bases from J, with 16 bases between. This CDR3 reads CASSSVAGSFYEQYF. The CDR3 nucleotides read TGTGCCAGCAGTTCCGTTGCAGGGTCTTTCTACGAGCAGTACTTC.

The CDR3 DNA follows: TGTGCCAGCAGCCGGACTAGCGGGGGGGCCGGAGATACGCAGTATTTT. Protein sequence: CASSRTSGGAGDTQYF. The V call is TRBV5-4, the J call TRBJ2-3, with TRBD2 matching over 15 bases. The CDR3 totals 16 residues. V lost 4 bases to trimming and J lost 5 bases; unmatched junction nucleotides: 5. CDR1 and CDR2 from the germline V gene are SGHNT and YYREEE (reference sequence).

The chain couples TRBV18 to TRBJ2-7; no definite D call. Trimming left V 3 bases short and J 4 bases short, with 10 bases between. From germline, CDR1 is KGHSH and CDR2 LQKENI. This CDR3 spans 13 amino acids. Here the CDR3 reads CASSPYSIYEQYF. In DNA, the CDR3 is TGTGCCAGCTCACCTTACAGCATATACGAGCAGTACTTC.

In its sample, this clone was seen a few times. This chain connects TRBV7-6 to TRBJ2-1; 7 nucleotides line up with TRBD2. Per the germline V gene, CDR1 is SGHVS and CDR2 is FNYEAQ. There are 16 residues in the CDR3. The V segment lost 2 bases and the J segment 0 bases; nucleotides outside the gene matches: 4. The chain's CDR3 is CASSLTGGSSYNEQFF. The CDR3 DNA reads as TGTGCCAGCAGCTTAACGGGAGGCTCCTCCTACAATGAGCAGTTCTTC. Full variable domain (outside the CDR3, taken from reference TRBV7-6 and TRBJ2-1): GAGVSQSPRYKVTKRGQDVALRCDPISGHVSLYWYRQALGQGPEFLTYFNYEAQQDKSGLPNDRFSAERPEGSISTLTIQRTEQRDSAMYRCASSLTGGSSYNEQFFGPGTRLTVL.